This is a list of T cell receptor beta chains from one sample in a study of identical twins. One entry per CDR3 protein, called by TCRdb with MiXCR from the 5' RACE reads. The sample lists some 500,000 distinct CDR3 sequences; just under 10% were seen once. These same data were also listed under a study on yellow fever vaccine responses in identical twins.

Sequenced material: PBMCs. The receptors here all came from a woman between 18 and 30 years old in good health. Both conserved end residues are part of each CDR3.

TRBV6-5 | CASSYSTGGSGEQFF
TRBV4-1 | CASSRYSEIDTQYF
TRBV28 | CASSLGTGLYNEQFF
TRBV7-2 | CASSFRRDTQYF
TRBV6-1 | CASRGDGTGGYGYTF
TRBV20-1 | CSASTRSLGWETQYF
TRBV7-9 | CASSLVGVGGYEQYF
TRBV29-1 | CSVEVSNTGELFF
TRBV6-2/TRBV6-3 | CASKISGANVLTF
TRBV2 | CATKDRPQETQYF
TRBV27 | CASGFSYEQYF
TRBV20-1 | CSARDYSGGPGDTQYF
TRBV10-3 | CAISGLGDTGELFF
TRBV5-1 | CASSWGLAQETQYF
TRBV4-3 | CASPRRRSSYNEQFF
TRBV28 | CASSPHLGVAFF
TRBV29-1 | CSVLGNQETQYF
TRBV2 | CASSATGQGREQYF
TRBV29-1 | CSVAGGGGDTQYF
TRBV2 | CASSEEAGVRYEQYF
TRBV6-1 | CASSEPRNIQYF
TRBV27 | CASSPRLAASYEQYF
TRBV6-2/TRBV6-3 | CASLDSGTGYYEQYF
TRBV20-1 | CSARELAGSYEQYF